The rows below give T cell receptor beta chains drawn from one sample of a study of response to subunit inactivated influenza vaccine. TCRdb re-analysed the RT-PCR reads in MiXCR, keeping a single row per CDR3 protein. This sample has roughly 550,000 distinct CDR3 sequences, with less than 25% found just once. Another study also made use of these data, one on T cells expressing NK-cell markers.

The specimen comprised CD4+ T cells sorted from PBMCs, sampled 12 days after vaccination. These receptors all stem from a middle-aged man who received an inactivated influenza vaccine. The CDR3 runs from the conserved cysteine through the conserved F or W. The D gene is left open where the match is weak. Clone size, where shown, is once, few, many, or a class for clones that have expanded.

D	V	length	size	J	DNA	CDR3
.	TRBV20-1	13	.	TRBJ2-7	TGCAGTGCTAGAGAACTTGGCAGCTACGAGCAGTACTTC	CSARELGSYEQYF
.	TRBV30	14	.	TRBJ2-3	TGTGCCTGGGGGGACGTGGCGTACGTAGATACGCAGTATTTT	CAWGDVAYVDTQYF
.	TRBV15	14	.	TRBJ2-6	TGTGCCACCAGCAGAGGGGGGGGGGCCAACGTCCTGACTTTC	CATSRGGGANVLTF
.	TRBV5-1	16	few	TRBJ2-7	TGCGCCAGCAGCTTGTCACTGACCTCAACCTCCTACGAGCAGTACTTC	CASSLSLTSTSYEQYF
.	TRBV2	15	.	TRBJ2-1	TGTGCCAGCAGTGATCAAATCGGGTCTGCCGATGAGCAGTTCTTC	CASSDQIGSADEQFF
.	TRBV20-1	11	few	TRBJ1-2	TGCAGTGCCTCTACGCTATTTGGCTACACCTTC	CSASTLFGYTF
TRBD2	TRBV20-1	15	.	TRBJ2-1	TGCTGTGCTCCGGGGGGAGCGGGGCCCCAGGGTGAGCAGTTCTTC	CCAPGGAGPQGEQFF
.	TRBV27	15	few	TRBJ1-5	TGTGCCAGCAGTTTATTGGGGGGGGCAGACCAGCCCCAGCATTTT	CASSLLGGADQPQHF
TRBD1	TRBV7-2	14	.	TRBJ1-1	TGTGCCAGCAGCCGGCAGGGGGGGAGCACTGAAGCTTTCTTT	CASSRQGGSTEAFF
.	TRBV20-1	14	.	TRBJ2-5	TGCAGTGCACGTGAGGGGGGAGGTTGGGAGACCCAGTACTTC	CSAREGGGWETQYF
.	TRBV20-1	14	few	TRBJ1-2	TGCAGTGCTAGCCACAGGGAGGGGGTGGAAGGCTACACCTTC	CSASHREGVEGYTF
TRBD1	TRBV19	14	few	TRBJ2-1	TGTGCCAGTAGTACGTGGACAGGGCAGGTTGAGCAGTTCTTC	CASSTWTGQVEQFF
TRBD2	TRBV4-2	18	few	TRBJ2-1	TGTGCCAGCAGCCAAGAGTTTCCGGGGGAGGGAAGGTTCAGTGAGCAGTTCTTC	CASSQEFPGEGRFSEQFF
TRBD2	TRBV10-3	14	.	TRBJ2-7	TGTGCCATCAGCGGGACTAGGGCCCCCTACGAGCAGTACTTC	CAISGTRAPYEQYF
TRBD2	TRBV3-1	16	.	TRBJ2-2	TGTGCCAGCAGCCAAGAGCGGCTAGCGGGCACCGGGGAGCTGTTTTTT	CASSQERLAGTGELFF
.	TRBV6-2/TRBV6-3	15	.	TRBJ2-1	TGTGCCAGCAGTTTTTATTCACGAATGCACAATGAGCAGTTCTTC	CASSFYSRMHNEQFF
.	TRBV15	14	.	TRBJ1-4	TGTGCCACCAGCAGAGATCCCAGCGGTGAAAAACTGTTTTTT	CATSRDPSGEKLFF
.	TRBV20-1	11	few	TRBJ2-7	TGCAGTGCTATCAGGGGCTACGAGCAGTACTTC	CSAIRGYEQYF
TRBD1	TRBV20-1	17	few	TRBJ1-1	TGCAGTGCTAGAGATCCCAGGACAGGGGGCCAGAACACTGAAGCTTTCTTT	CSARDPRTGGQNTEAFF
.	TRBV28	14	.	TRBJ2-7	TGTGCCAGCAGTCACTCCCTCAATTGGTACGAGCAGTACTTC	CASSHSLNWYEQYF
.	TRBV7-2	13	.	TRBJ2-3	TGTGCCAGCAGCATCAGGGATCCAGATACGCAGTATTTT	CASSIRDPDTQYF
.	TRBV5-1	14	few	TRBJ1-1	TGTGCCAGCAGCTTAGCGAGGGGGAACACTGAAGCTTTCTTT	CASSLARGNTEAFF
.	TRBV18	15	few	TRBJ2-1	TGTGCCAGCTCAGCAGTGATGGGGGGTTGGAATGAGCAGTTCTTC	CASSAVMGGWNEQFF
TRBD2	TRBV29-1	15	.	TRBJ2-1	TGCAGCGGGAGACTAGCGGGAGGGCCATACAATGAGCAGTTCTTC	CSGRLAGGPYNEQFF
TRBD1	TRBV20-1	15	many	TRBJ2-3	TGCAGTGCTAGAGATCGACAGGGGGCAAAAGATACGCAGTATTTT	CSARDRQGAKDTQYF
.	TRBV6-1	15	.	TRBJ2-7	TGTGCCAGCCGGACGGGCGCTCATTTTGTAGGCGAGCAGTACTTC	CASRTGAHFVGEQYF
TRBD1	TRBV10-3	15	few	TRBJ2-3	TGTGCCATCAGTGTTAGGACAGGGGGACCAGATACGCAGTATTTT	CAISVRTGGPDTQYF
.	TRBV11-2	13	.	TRBJ1-1	TGTGCCAGCAGCTTAGAAGGGTGGACTGAAGCTTTCTTT	CASSLEGWTEAFF
TRBD2	TRBV7-9	13	many	TRBJ2-1	TGTGCCAGTGGCGGGGGGGGGTACAATGAGCAGTTCTTC	CASGGGGYNEQFF
TRBD2	TRBV5-6	16	.	TRBJ2-2	TGTGCCAGCAGCTTGCTACTAGCGGGGTTCACCGGGGAGCTGTTTTTT	CASSLLLAGFTGELFF
.	TRBV12-3/TRBV12-4	15	.	TRBJ2-2	TGTGCCAGCAGTCCCCGGGGATCCGGCAACGGGGAGCTGTTTTTT	CASSPRGSGNGELFF
.	TRBV11-2	12	.	TRBJ2-7	TGTGCCAGCAGCTCCTGGGAGTACGAGCAGTACTTC	CASSSWEYEQYF
.	TRBV4-2	15	few	TRBJ1-3	TGTGCCAGCAGCCAAGAGAGGAGCTCTGGAAACACCATATATTTT	CASSQERSSGNTIYF
.	TRBV4-3	15	.	TRBJ1-2	TGCGCCAGCAGCCAAGATACCCGGGTTAACTATGGCTACACCTTC	CASSQDTRVNYGYTF
TRBD2	TRBV6-2/TRBV6-3	17	few	TRBJ2-3	TGTGCCAGCAGCCAAGGACTAGCGGGAGAACGCACAGATACGCAGTATTTT	CASSQGLAGERTDTQYF
TRBD2	TRBV11-1	21	.	TRBJ2-3	TGTGCCAGCAGCTTCTTTTACGGACTAGCGGGAGAGGGAAGTCCGACAGATACGCAGTATTTT	CASSFFYGLAGEGSPTDTQYF
.	TRBV20-1	15	.	TRBJ2-1	TGCAGTGCCAACTCCCTTGCGGCCGCCTACAATGAGCAGTTCTTC	CSANSLAAAYNEQFF
.	TRBV7-2	15	.	TRBJ2-7	TGTGCCAGCAGCCTGGGGGGAGACAGGGCGTACGAGCAGTACTTC	CASSLGGDRAYEQYF
TRBD1	TRBV20-1	16	many	TRBJ2-1	TGCAGTGCTCCTGGGGACAGGGGGGGGGAGTACAATGAGCAGTTCTTC	CSAPGDRGGEYNEQFF
TRBD1	TRBV28	15	.	TRBJ2-5	TGTGCCAGCAGTTTTGCGACAGGGGTATCAGAGACCCAGTACTTC	CASSFATGVSETQYF
TRBD1	TRBV29-1	14	.	TRBJ2-1	TGCAGCGTCACCGGGACACAGGGGGCCGATGAGCAGTTCTTC	CSVTGTQGADEQFF
.	TRBV14	13	.	TRBJ1-2	TGTGCCAGCAGCCGAGTAAGCGACTCTGGCTACACCTTC	CASSRVSDSGYTF
.	TRBV4-3	14	few	TRBJ2-3	TGCGCCAGCAGCCAAGGGTATCGGGCGGATACGCAGTATTTT	CASSQGYRADTQYF
.	TRBV6-5	12	many	TRBJ1-6	TGTGCCAGCAGTTATGCGAATTCACCCCTCCACTTT	CASSYANSPLHF
TRBD2	TRBV20-1	15	.	TRBJ2-5	TGCAGTTCCCAGAGGACTAGCGGCTCCCAAGAGACCCAGTACTTC	CSSQRTSGSQETQYF
.	TRBV4-2	16	.	TRBJ2-3	TGTGCCAGCAGCCAAGATGTGTCTTCGCGGCAAGATACGCAGTATTTT	CASSQDVSSRQDTQYF
TRBD2	TRBV20-1	17	.	TRBJ2-5	TGCAGTGCTAGAAGAGTCGGGCTAGCGGGTAACCAAGAGACCCAGTACTTC	CSARRVGLAGNQETQYF
.	TRBV7-8	15	.	TRBJ2-7	TGTGCCAGCAGTTCTAGGGCGGTGTCAGCCTACGAGCAGTACTTC	CASSSRAVSAYEQYF